The sequence of this TCR beta chain was determined in a study of regulatory T cells in long-lasting Graves disease. For TCR beta, libraries came from iRepertoire HTBI primers and Arm-PCR of CDR3 regions. From the multiplex PCR reads, TCRdb called clonotypes with MiXCR, one entry per CDR3 protein. The repertoire holds more than 300,000 distinct CDR3 sequences, around 19% seen once, with just under 30% in the top ten. This clonotype was detected ten times or more. Its cognate antigen is unknown. At one end the junction does not follow the germline gene, possibly because of a read error. Time point defined: persistent/refractory GD, antithyroid drugs over 5 years with positive TRAb. The TCR library was made from RNA extracted from PBMCs. Study-wide findings and caveats: Relative to newly diagnosed Graves' patients, persistent ones had lower TCR diversity. More public clonotypes were shared by persistent patients (approximately 3,000) than by new patients (about 970). No thyroid tissue was studied; the work used peripheral blood only.

Germline-derived CDR1 and CDR2 are SGHRS and YFSETQ. This CDR3 has 13 amino acids. The TCR originated in a female donor with Graves disease. V is TRBV5-1 and J is TRBJ1-1; D not certain. The sample here was peripheral blood mononuclear cells (PBMCs), taken when the disease was refractory, from a patient treated with antithyroid drugs. The CDR3 protein is CASSSGMNTEAFF. For the CDR3, the DNA is TGTGCCAGCAGTTCCGGTATGAACACTGAAGCTTTCTTT. Complete variable domain (other parts from reference TRBV5-1 and TRBJ1-1): KAGVTQTPRYLIKTRGQQVTLSCSPISGHRSVSWYQQTPGQGLQFLFEYFSETQRNKGNFPGRFSGRQFSNSRSEMNVSTLELGDSALYLCASSSGMNTEAFFGQGTRLTVV.